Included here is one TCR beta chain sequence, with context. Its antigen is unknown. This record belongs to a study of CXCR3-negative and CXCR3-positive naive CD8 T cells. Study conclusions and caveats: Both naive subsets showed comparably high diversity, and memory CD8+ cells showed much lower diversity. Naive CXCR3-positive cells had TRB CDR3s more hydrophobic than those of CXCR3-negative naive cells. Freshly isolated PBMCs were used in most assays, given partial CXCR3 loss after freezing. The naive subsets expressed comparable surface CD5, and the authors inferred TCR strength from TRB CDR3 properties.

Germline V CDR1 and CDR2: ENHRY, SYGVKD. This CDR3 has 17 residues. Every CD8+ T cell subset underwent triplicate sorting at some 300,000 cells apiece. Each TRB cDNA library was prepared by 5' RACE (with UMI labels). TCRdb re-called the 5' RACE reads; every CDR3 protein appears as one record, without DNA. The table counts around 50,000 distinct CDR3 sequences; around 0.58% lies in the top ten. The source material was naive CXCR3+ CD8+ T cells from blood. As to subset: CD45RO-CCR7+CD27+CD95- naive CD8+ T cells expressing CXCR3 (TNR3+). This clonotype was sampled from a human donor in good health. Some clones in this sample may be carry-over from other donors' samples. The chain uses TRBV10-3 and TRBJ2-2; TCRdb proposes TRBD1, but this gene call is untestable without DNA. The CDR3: CAISESQGSWNTGELFF.